Listed below are T cell receptor beta chains from one sample, sequenced in a study of human thymus T cells. Sequencing used immunoSEQ multiplex PCR; TCRdb keeps in-frame clones, though not all of them. This sample has about 78,000 clones, with 90% to 97% found just once. Source material: thymus tissue. These receptors were collected from a boy less than two years old with a congenital heart defect but otherwise immunologically healthy. The CDR3 runs from the conserved cysteine through the conserved F or W. D genes are given only for firm matches. Only some rows state a clone size, as once, few, many or a class for expanded clones.

D	size	V	J	CDR3	DNA
TRBD1	-	TRBV27	TRBJ2-1	CASSSPRQGAAYNEQFF	TGTGCCAGCAGTTCCCCAAGACAGGGGGCGGCCTACAATGAGCAGTTCTTC
TRBD2	-	TRBV11-2	TRBJ2-7	CASSLGPSGGSSYEQYF	TGTGCCAGCAGCTTAGGGCCCAGCGGGGGAAGCTCCTACGAGCAGTACTTC
TRBD1	-	TRBV14	TRBJ2-7	CASSQVTGTGGFDEQYF	TGTGCCAGCAGCCAAGTCACCGGGACAGGTGGTTTCGACGAGCAGTACTTC
TRBD2	-	TRBV2	TRBJ2-7	CASSEGGGRFHYEQYF	TGTGCCAGCAGTGAGGGGGGCGGGAGGTTTCACTACGAGCAGTACTTC
TRBD2	-	TRBV7-8	TRBJ2-7	CASSLGSSGDGYSVEQYF	TGTGCCAGCAGCTTAGGGAGTAGCGGGGACGGCTACTCAGTCGAGCAGTACTTC
-	-	TRBV6-5	TRBJ1-4	CASSYSQARDEKLFF	TGTGCCAGCAGTTACAGTCAGGCAAGGGATGAAAAACTGTTTTTT
TRBD2	-	TRBV5-8	TRBJ2-2	CASSFGLAGSTGELFF	TGTGCCAGCAGCTTCGGGCTAGCGGGGAGCACCGGGGAGCTGTTTTTT
-	-	TRBV18	TRBJ1-6	CASSPRPGAKGNSPLHF	TGTGCCAGCTCACCACGTCCAGGGGCGAAGGGGAATTCACCCCTCCACTTT
-	-	TRBV11-2	TRBJ2-3	CASSPSHTDTQYF	TGTGCCAGCAGCCCCTCTCACACAGATACGCAGTATTTT
-	-	TRBV18	TRBJ2-5	CASSQGRGEDETQYF	TGTGCCAGCTCACAAGGACGAGGGGAGGATGAGACCCAGTACTTC
-	-	TRBV5-6	TRBJ1-5	CASSLGSGNQPQHF	TGTGCCAGCAGCTTGGGGTCGGGCAATCAGCCCCAGCATTTT
-	-	TRBV4-1	TRBJ2-3	CASSQNLEVLSTDTQYF	TGCGCCAGCAGCCAAAATCTCGAGGTCCTTAGCACAGATACGCAGTATTTT
TRBD2	once	TRBV7-2	TRBJ2-1	CASSSPAGGTYNEQFF	TGTGCCAGCAGCTCCCCAGCGGGGGGGACCTACAATGAGCAGTTCTTC
-	-	TRBV18	TRBJ2-7	CASSVGARGIHEQYF	TGTGCCAGCTCAGTAGGGGCAAGAGGAATCCACGAGCAGTACTTC
TRBD2	-	TRBV28	TRBJ2-1	CASSHTSGRVNEQFF	TGTGCCAGCAGCCATACTAGCGGGAGGGTAAATGAGCAGTTCTTC
-	-	TRBV19	TRBJ1-5	CASSIIRGDQPQHF	TGTGCCAGTAGTATCATAAGGGGGGATCAGCCCCAGCATTTT
-	once	TRBV6-1	TRBJ1-2	CAGSRTGGGWYGYTF	TGTGCCGGTTCCCGTACTGGGGGAGGTTGGTATGGCTACACCTTC
TRBD1	-	TRBV2	TRBJ2-5	CASSDTYTARGDRFGPALETQYF	TGTGCCAGCAGTGACACTTATACTGCCCGCGGGGACAGGTTCGGCCCGGCCCTAGAGACCCAGTACTTC
-	-	TRBV6-1	TRBJ2-5	CASSEVIATLRGGTQYF	TGTGCCAGCAGTGAAGTAATCGCCACCCTTCGGGGAGGGACCCAGTACTTC
-	once	TRBV11-2	TRBJ1-3	CASSLADSSGNTIYF	TGTGCCAGCAGCTTAGCGGACAGCTCTGGAAACACCATATATTTT
TRBD1	-	TRBV11-3	TRBJ2-1	CASSFEGAGTYNEQFF	TGTGCCAGCAGCTTTGAGGGGGCAGGGACCTACAATGAGCAGTTCTTC
-	once	TRBV7-2	TRBJ2-5	CASSTPYPLGLEETQYF	TGTGCCAGCAGCACTCCGTACCCCCTGGGACTGGAAGAGACCCAGTACTTC
-	-	TRBV15	TRBJ1-4	CATSRDPRTVNNEKLFF	TGTGCCACCAGCAGAGACCCGAGGACGGTCAATAATGAAAAACTGTTTTTT
-	-	TRBV9	TRBJ2-7	CASSVGGGFYEQYF	TGTGCCAGCAGCGTAGGAGGAGGGTTCTACGAGCAGTACTTC
TRBD1	-	TRBV6-5	TRBJ1-2	CASSPHGQGLNGYTF	TGTGCCAGCAGTCCCCACGGACAGGGGCTTAATGGCTACACCTTC
TRBD1	-	TRBV9	TRBJ2-3	CASRETGDHTDTQYF	TGTGCCAGCAGGGAGACAGGGGATCACACAGATACGCAGTATTTT
-	-	TRBV5-1	TRBJ1-1	CASRTKGEGNTEAFF	TGCGCCAGCAGAACCAAGGGGGAAGGTAACACTGAAGCTTTCTTT
-	-	TRBV4-2	TRBJ2-3	CASSQDFAETSTDTQYF	TGTGCCAGCAGCCAAGATTTCGCGGAGACTAGCACAGATACGCAGTATTTT
TRBD1	-	TRBV5-6	TRBJ1-5	CASSSGTGGNQPQHF	TGTGCCAGCAGCTCGGGGACAGGGGGCAATCAGCCCCAGCATTTT
-	-	TRBV6-5	TRBJ2-1	CASSQSATAYFF	TGTGCCAGCAGTCAAAGTGCCACCGCGTATTTCTTC
TRBD1	-	TRBV10-3	TRBJ2-7	CASGTGSYEQYF	TGTGCCAGTGGGACAGGGAGCTACGAGCAGTACTTC
TRBD2	-	TRBV11-2	TRBJ2-7	CASSQKLSGIFHEQYF	TGTGCCAGCAGCCAGAAACTTAGCGGGATATTCCACGAGCAGTACTTC